This record concerns one T cell receptor beta chain sequence. What it recognizes is unknown. The sample comes from a study of identical twins. Findings of the study overall: There were fewer insertions in abundant cord blood beta clonotypes, but memory repertoires showed no such pattern.

Healthy Caucasians were all of the donors. Template switching, a step in the protocol, added a universal primer site, and cDNA carried unique molecular identifiers. TCRdb itself ran the 5' RACE reads through MiXCR, one entry per CDR3 protein. The sample consists of 200,000 to 250,000 distinct CDR3 sequences, more than 6.5% of them appearing once. The V gene lost 4 bases and the J gene lost 0 bases, with 16 bases spanning the gap. Germline V gives CDR1 LGHNA, CDR2 YSLEER. The CDR3 sequence is 17 residues long. This sample was shared with a second study, whose subject was yellow fever vaccine responses in identical twins.

The chain uses TRBV4-3 and TRBJ2-1; perhaps TRBD2 as D (6 bases). Sequenced sample: memory (CD45RO+) T cells sorted from blood. This sequence originates from a woman aged 18-29 years in good health. In DNA, the CDR3 is TGCGCCAGCAGCCCGCGGGATGACGGGACCTCCTACAATGAGCAGTTCTTC. Its translation is CASSPRDDGTSYNEQFF.